Listed here is a single TCR beta chain. The entry originates in a study of blood T cell repertoires in COVID-19. At the level of the study: The study drew acute and convalescent COVID-19 samples from the United States, Italy and Spain.

TCRdb's copy holds only in-frame clones and misses some; the assay was immunoSEQ multiplex PCR. The table lists more than 45,000 clones, roughly 84% of them singletons, with 5.5% to 6% in the top ten. The CDR3 has 15 residues. The V end lost 1 base, the J end lost 1 base, and 10 bases lay between the germline ends. From germline, CDR1 is SGDLS and CDR2 YYNGEE. The V call is TRBV9, the J call TRBJ2-3; tentative D call: TRBD1 (5 bases). Source material: peripheral blood. The source of this sequence is an older woman with acute or convalescent COVID-19. CDR3 nucleotides: TGTGCCAGCAGCGTAAGGGGTGATGGCACAGATACGCAGTATTTT. Translating it yields CASSVRGDGTDTQYF.